This entry lists 3 T cell receptor beta chains sequenced from one sample in a study of shared clonotypes between healthy human individuals. Only in-frame clones appear in the TCRdb table, and some are missing; sequencing was by immunoSEQ multiplex PCR. Seen here are 740,000 or so clones, roughly 72% observed once, and the top ten hold 1.5% to 2%. The sequenced sample consisted of memory CD4+ T cells sorted from blood. The subset denotes: CD45RA-negative fraction. The receptors derive from a woman aged 30 to 39 in good health.

The table lists this clone with a few counts. The chain recombines TRBV7-9 with TRBJ2-2, with TRBD1 matching 8 bases. The CDR3 is 15 residues long. The J segment lost 10 bases and the V segment lost 5 bases, leaving 12 bases of the junction unmatched. CDR1 is SEHNR and CDR2 is FQNEAQ in the germline V gene (reference sequence). The DNA for the CDR3 is TGTGCCAGCAGCAATCCCGGGACAGGCATAGAGGAGCTGTTTTTT. Residues: CASSNPGTGIEELFF. The full variable domain, completed using reference TRBV7-9 and TRBJ2-2, is DTGVSQNPRHKITKRGQNVTFRCDPISEHNRLYWYRQTLGQGPEFLTYFQNEAQLEKSRLLSDRFSAERPKGSFSTLEIQRTEQGDSAMYLCASSNPGTGIEELFFGEGSRLTVL.

The V and J genes are TRBV6-6 and TRBJ2-3, with 7 nucleotides matching TRBD2. Germline loops: CDR1 MNHNY, CDR2 SVGAGI (reference sequence). With V trimmed by 8 bases and J by 3 bases, 2 bases remained unmatched. This CDR3 contains 12 residues. CDR3 sequence (DNA): TGTGCCAGCGGAGCGGGGACAGATACGCAGTATTTT. Translation: CASGAGTDTQYF.

The chain combines TRBV4-1 with TRBJ2-7; D gene ambiguous. This CDR3 has 14 residues. The germline CDR1 and CDR2 sequences are MGHRA and YSYEKL. With 4 bases removed from V and 2 bases from J, the gap between germline ends came to 12 bases. The CDR3 spells CASSPSPNTYEQYF. The CDR3 bases are TGCGCCAGCAGCCCGTCTCCTAATACCTACGAGCAGTACTTC.